These 10 T cell receptor beta chains were all obtained from the same sample, sequenced in a study of CXCR3-negative and CXCR3-positive naive CD8 T cells. UMI-labeled 5' RACE yielded the TRB cDNA libraries. TCRdb reprocessed the 5' RACE reads and reports one entry per CDR3 protein, with no DNA. The sample has over 50,000 distinct CDR3 sequences. Which antigens these TCRs recognize remains unknown. Findings and limits, study-wide: A higher hydrophobicity marked the TRB CDR3s of CXCR3-positive naive cells versus CXCR3-negative naive cells.

Sequences were obtained from naive CXCR3+ CD8+ T cells from blood. Subset described: CD45RO-CCR7+CD27+CD95- naive CD8+ T cells expressing CXCR3 (TNR3+). The source of these receptors is a human donor in good health. Some clones in this sample may be carry-over from other donors' samples.

The chain has TRBV25-1 and TRBJ2-7; TCRdb gives TRBD1 as the D gene, but with no DNA this cannot be confirmed. The CDR3 extends over 16 amino acids. Germline loops: CDR1 MGHDK, CDR2 SYGVNS. CDR3 protein: CASSERGTGVSYEQYF.

The chain employs TRBV7-2 and TRBJ2-7. Per germline, CDR1 SGHTA and CDR2 FQGNSA. The CDR3 has 15 amino acids. The CDR3: CASSLALQESYEQYF.

The gene calls are TRBV7-9 and TRBJ1-2; the TCRdb call, TRBD1, lacks DNA for checking. Germline V gene lookup returns CDR1 SEHNR and CDR2 FQNEAQ (reference sequence). CDR3 length: 14 residues. The CDR3 region is CASSSPSEADGYTF. Using reference TRBV7-9 and TRBJ1-2 for the parts outside the CDR3, the full variable domain is DTGVSQNPRHKITKRGQNVTFRCDPISEHNRLYWYRQTLGQGPEFLTYFQNEAQLEKSRLLSDRFSAERPKGSFSTLEIQRTEQGDSAMYLCASSSPSEADGYTFGSGTRLTVV.

The chain has TRBV29-1 and TRBJ2-7; with no DNA, the TCRdb D assignment of TRBD2 cannot be verified. This CDR3 is 13 amino acids long. Germline V gene sequence: CDR1 SQVTM, CDR2 ANQGSEA. CDR3 sequence: CSVSIAGEYEQYF.

This chain joins TRBV7-8 and TRBJ1-5. This CDR3 region has 13 residues. Germline V gene data show CDR1 as SGHVS and CDR2 as FQNEAQ. The CDR3 loop is CASSLPGDQPQHF.

The chain employs TRBV7-3 and TRBJ1-2; the D call of TRBD1 rests on TCRdb alone, since no DNA is present to check it. Germline CDR1 and CDR2: SGHTA and FQGTGA. The CDR3 consists of 12 residues. The CDR3 protein is CASSSGGNGYTF.

The V gene is TRBV6-2 or TRBV6-3, the J gene TRBJ2-7; the D call from TCRdb, TRBD1, cannot be confirmed without DNA. Germline loops: CDR1 MNHEY, CDR2 SVGEGT. CDR3 size: 12 residues. CDR3 protein: CASNHRGHEQYF.

This chain uses TRBV7-9 with TRBJ1-5; as DNA is missing, the TRBD1 call by TCRdb cannot be tested. The CDR3 spans 15 residues. Germline V lookup: CDR1 SEHNR, CDR2 FQNEAQ (reference sequence). CDR3 sequence reads: CASSASGTGLQPQHF.

The chain has TRBV7-8 and TRBJ2-7; TCRdb outputs TRBD2, but without DNA this stays unchecked. The germline V gene encodes CDR1 SGHVS and CDR2 FQNEAQ. The CDR3 has 15 amino acids. CDR3 sequence: CASSFIGTRRYEQYF.

The gene calls are TRBV7-9 and TRBJ1-4; the D call from TCRdb, TRBD1, cannot be confirmed without DNA. CDR1 is SEHNR and CDR2 is FQNEAQ in the germline V gene (reference sequence). The CDR3 runs to 16 residues. The CDR3 here is CASSSIGTGKNEKLFF. Using reference TRBV7-9 and TRBJ1-4 for the parts outside the CDR3, the full variable domain is DTGVSQNPRHKITKRGQNVTFRCDPISEHNRLYWYRQTLGQGPEFLTYFQNEAQLEKSRLLSDRFSAERPKGSFSTLEIQRTEQGDSAMYLCASSSIGTGKNEKLFFGSGTQLSVL.